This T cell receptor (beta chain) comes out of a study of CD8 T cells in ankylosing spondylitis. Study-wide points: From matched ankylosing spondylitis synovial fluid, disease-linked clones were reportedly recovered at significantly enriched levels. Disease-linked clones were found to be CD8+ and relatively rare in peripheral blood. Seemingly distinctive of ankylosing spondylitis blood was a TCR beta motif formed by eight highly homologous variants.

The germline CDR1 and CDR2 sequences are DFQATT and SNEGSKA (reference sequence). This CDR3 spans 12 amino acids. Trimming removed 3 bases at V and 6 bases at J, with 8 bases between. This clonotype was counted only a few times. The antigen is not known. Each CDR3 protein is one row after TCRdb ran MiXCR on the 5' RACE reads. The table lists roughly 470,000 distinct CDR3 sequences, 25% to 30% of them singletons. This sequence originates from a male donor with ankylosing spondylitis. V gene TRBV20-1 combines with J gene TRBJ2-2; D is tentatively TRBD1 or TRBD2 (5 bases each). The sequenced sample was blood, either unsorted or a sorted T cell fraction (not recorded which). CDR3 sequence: CSASMGAGELFF. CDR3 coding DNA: TGCAGTGCTAGTATGGGGGCCGGGGAGCTGTTTTTT.